The 26 T cell receptor beta chains given below trace back to one sample, sequenced in a study of OX40 agonist ivuxolimab in advanced cancers. Library construction relied on the immunoSEQ multiplex PCR assay. The source is immuneACCESS, and TCRdb retained only in-frame sequences with V and J called. Part of the clones is not carried over; for the studies checked, unresolved V genes explain less than half of this, and the remainder is unexplained. Recorded for this sample are roughly 110,000 clones; about 91% of them occurred a single time. Together, the top ten hold 1% to 1.5% of the sample. The sample was CD4+ or CD8+ T cells sorted from blood, taken in a trial of the OX40 agonist ivuxolimab. The receptor source for this set is an adult with an advanced solid tumor such as melanoma, head and neck, liver or kidney cancer.

V gene TRBV28 combines with J gene TRBJ2-3; 15 bases align to TRBD2. Germline loops: CDR1 MDHEN, CDR2 SYDVKM. The CDR3 is 18 residues long. V shed 4 bases and J 4 bases; nucleotides not matched to a gene: 9. CDR3 DNA: TGTGCCAGCAGTTCCCCGGGACTAGCGGGAGGTCGGGCAGATACGCAGTATTTT. Its protein is CASSSPGLAGGRADTQYF.

The chain is built from TRBV18 and TRBJ1-5, with D hard to call. Germline V lookup: CDR1 KGHSH, CDR2 LQKENI. The CDR3 runs 13 residues. Deletions cut 3 bases from V and 1 base from J, with 4 bases between. The CDR3 protein is CASSPKSNQPQHF. The CDR3 coding sequence is TGTGCCAGCTCACCGAAAAGCAATCAGCCCCAGCATTTT.

The chain couples TRBV5-1 to TRBJ1-1, with D hard to call. Germline assignment: CDR1 SGHRS and CDR2 YFSETQ. V was trimmed by 0 bases and J by 6 bases, leaving 15 bases between them. The CDR3 is 15 residues long. The CDR3 loop is CASSLVLSQTAEAFF. The CDR3 DNA is TGCGCCAGCAGCTTGGTATTATCCCAGACTGCTGAAGCTTTCTTT.

The chain links TRBV7-6 to TRBJ2-5; 7 bases fit TRBD2. CDR1 is SGHVS, CDR2 FNYEAQ, per germline. The V and J ends lost 5 bases and 5 bases, in that order; junction bases with no gene match: 17. The length of the CDR3 is 17 residues. The CDR3 DNA is TGTGCCAGCAGCCAGGCTGGCGGGAGCGGCTTAAGGGAGACCCAGTACTTC. This codes for CASSQAGGSGLRETQYF.

This chain connects TRBV19 to TRBJ2-5; D is ambiguous. V was cut by 9 bases and J by 7 bases, with 6 bases left in between. CDR1 is LNHDA, CDR2 SQIVND, per germline (reference sequence). This CDR3 region has 9 residues. The CDR3 loop is CARTGTQYF. CDR3 nucleotides: TGTGCCAGAACGGGGACCCAGTACTTC.

The chain links TRBV5-8 to TRBJ1-5; D call uncertain. The CDR3 covers 15 residues. Trimming took 0 bases from V and 6 from J, leaving 13 bases between them. The germline V gene has CDR1 SGHTS and CDR2 YDEGEE. In DNA, the CDR3 is TGTGCCAGCAGCTTGGGGACTACTTCGGGTCAGCCCCAGCATTTT. Its translation: CASSLGTTSGQPQHF.

This chain joins TRBV6-5 and TRBJ1-2, with TRBD1 as a possible D gene (6 bases). CDR1 MNHEY and CDR2 SVGAGI come from the germline V gene. V dropped 0 bases and J dropped 3 bases, with 11 bases sitting between them. The CDR3 is made up of 15 amino acids. CDR3 amino acids: CASSYSITGYYGYTF. As DNA, the CDR3 is TGTGCCAGCAGTTACTCGATTACAGGGTACTATGGCTACACCTTC.

This clone appeared once. The V gene is TRBV5-4, the J gene TRBJ1-4, with a weak D call TRBD1 (5 bases). Trimming took 4 bases from V and 3 from J, leaving 7 bases between them. Per the germline V gene, CDR1 is SGHNT and CDR2 is YYREEE (reference sequence). The CDR3 runs 13 residues. CDR3 bases: TGTGCCAGCAGCGGAGGGGCTAATGAAAAACTGTTTTTT. Translating it yields CASSGGANEKLFF. Full variable domain (missing parts from reference TRBV5-4 and TRBJ1-4): ETGVTQSPTHLIKTRGQQVTLRCSSQSGHNTVSWYQQALGQGPQFIFQYYREEENGRGNFPPRFSGLQFPNYSSELNVNALELDDSALYLCASSGGANEKLFFGSGTQLSVL.

The chain combines TRBV2 with TRBJ1-1, with 7 bases matching TRBD1. The CDR3 loop spans 17 amino acids. Germline CDR1 reads SNHLY; CDR2 reads FYNNEI. V trimming: 5 bases; J trimming: 0 bases; junction bases outside the gene matches: 12. DNA of the CDR3: TGTGCCAGCAGTCGGAACCTACCTACAGGGGTGAACACTGAAGCTTTCTTT. As protein: CASSRNLPTGVNTEAFF.

This chain joins TRBV11-2 and TRBJ2-1; 11 bases agree with TRBD2. Losses at the gene ends were 8 bases for V and 8 bases for J; bases not matched to a gene: 5. Germline V gives CDR1 SGHAT, CDR2 FQNNGV. This CDR3 is 13 amino acids long. Here the CDR3 reads CASGLAGGYEQFF. CDR3 in DNA: TGTGCCAGCGGGCTAGCGGGAGGCTATGAGCAGTTCTTC. The variable domain in full, completed from reference TRBV11-2 and TRBJ2-1, reads EAGVAQSPRYKIIEKRQSVAFWCNPISGHATLYWYQQILGQGPKLLIQFQNNGVVDDSQLPKDRFSAERLKGVDSTLKIQPAKLEDSAVYLCASGLAGGYEQFFGPGTRLTVL.

This clone has only one observation. The genes are TRBV5-6 and TRBJ2-7; 7 bases are shared with TRBD1. V dropped 0 bases and J dropped 1; count of bases not matched to a gene: 7. This CDR3 region has 16 residues. Germline V gene lookup returns CDR1 SGHDT and CDR2 YYEEEE. The DNA for the CDR3 is TGTGCCAGCAGCTTGGCCCTAGGGACAGTTTCCTACGAGCAGTACTTC. It encodes CASSLALGTVSYEQYF.

The chain has TRBV5-6 and TRBJ1-4, with D maybe TRBD1 (6 bases). V was shortened by 4 bases and J by 6 bases, with 16 bases between the two germline ends. The CDR3 is made up of 15 amino acids. CDR1 and CDR2 from the germline V gene are SGHDT and YYEEEE. This CDR3 reads CASSAYRERDEKLFF. Written as DNA, the CDR3 is TGTGCCAGCAGCGCCTACAGGGAGAGGGATGAAAAACTGTTTTTT. The variable domain in full, completed from reference TRBV5-6 and TRBJ1-4, reads DAGVTQSPTHLIKTRGQQVTLRCSPKSGHDTVSWYQQALGQGPQFIFQYYEEEERQRGNFPDRFSGHQFPNYSSELNVNALLLGDSALYLCASSAYRERDEKLFFGSGTQLSVL.

This rearrangement joins TRBV10-1 to TRBJ2-2, with no clear D. The germline V and J ends were trimmed by 5 bases and 0 bases, with 1 base remaining between them. The CDR3 length is 12 residues. Looked up from germline, CDR1 is WNHNN and CDR2 is SYGVQD (reference sequence). The CDR3 DNA sequence: TGCGCCAGCAGTTCGAACACCGGGGAGCTGTTTTTT. It encodes CASSSNTGELFF.

This chain connects TRBV7-3 to TRBJ2-1; a weak D match, TRBD2 (5 bases). Deletions cut 5 bases from V and 1 base from J, with 12 bases between. CDR1 is SGHTA and CDR2 is FQGTGA in the germline V gene. The CDR3 totals 15 residues. CDR3 sequence: CASSLMDWSYNEQFF. The DNA for the CDR3 is TGTGCCAGCAGCCTAATGGACTGGTCCTACAATGAGCAGTTCTTC.

The V and J genes are TRBV7-3 and TRBJ2-1; weak D call: TRBD1 (6 bases). Between the trimmed V and J ends, which lost 5 bases and 4 bases, there was a span of 18 bases. Germline V gene sequence: CDR1 SGHTA, CDR2 FQGTGA. This CDR3 has 16 amino acids. The DNA for the CDR3 is TGTGCCAGCAGCCCGCAGGGGACCCCAACGTACAATGAGCAGTTCTTC. Its translation is CASSPQGTPTYNEQFF.

V is TRBV14 and J is TRBJ2-1; possible D gene TRBD1, 6 bases. With 4 bases removed from V and 12 bases from J, the gap between germline ends came to 16 bases. CDR1 and CDR2 (germline): SGHDN, FVKESK. The CDR3 totals 13 residues. CDR3 in amino acids: CASSPYKGRGQFF. The CDR3 nucleotides are TGTGCCAGCAGCCCCTACAAGGGCAGGGGGCAGTTCTTC.

The chain employs TRBV10-3 and TRBJ1-1; the D gene is possibly TRBD1 (5 bases). The CDR3 totals 16 residues. In germline, CDR1 is ENHRY, CDR2 SYGVKD. With 2 bases removed from V and 5 bases from J, the gap between germline ends came to 18 bases. The CDR3 nucleotides are TGTGCCATCAGTGAGCGAGACTCGGGGACTGCGACTGAAGCTTTCTTT. Amino acids: CAISERDSGTATEAFF.

The chain carries TRBV6-5 and TRBJ2-7, with TRBD1 identical over 7 bases. The CDR3 is 15 amino acids. CDR1 MNHEY and CDR2 SVGAGI come from the germline V gene. Unmatched junction bases numbered 13, after V lost 5 bases and J lost 6 bases. The CDR3 coding sequence is TGTGCCAGCAGTACCCGGACAGGACCTCCTGGCGAGCAGTACTTC. Translating gives CASSTRTGPPGEQYF.

The CDR3 nucleotides are TGTGCCAGCAGTTCTCATGGCAGGGCCATCAATCAGCCCCAGCATTTT. Its protein is CASSSHGRAINQPQHF. V is TRBV28 and J is TRBJ1-5; weak D call: TRBD1 (5 bases). This CDR3 is 16 amino acids long. Trimming removed 4 bases from V and 3 bases from J, with 16 bases in between. The germline V gene has CDR1 MDHEN and CDR2 SYDVKM.

The chain links TRBV5-4 to TRBJ2-5; 15 bases align to TRBD2. Germline CDR1 SGHNT, CDR2 YYREEE (reference sequence). V lost 0 bases, J lost 5 bases, and 5 bases stayed unmatched. This CDR3 is built from 17 residues. CDR3 bases: TGTGCCAGCAGCTTGGGTGGACTAGCGGGAGGGCCGGAGACCCAGTACTTC. This encodes CASSLGGLAGGPETQYF. Full variable domain (missing parts from reference TRBV5-4 and TRBJ2-5): ETGVTQSPTHLIKTRGQQVTLRCSSQSGHNTVSWYQQALGQGPQFIFQYYREEENGRGNFPPRFSGLQFPNYSSELNVNALELDDSALYLCASSLGGLAGGPETQYFGPGTRLLVL.

In its sample, this clone was seen a few times. This chain links TRBV7-9 with TRBJ1-5, with a tentative D call TRBD1 (6 bases). This CDR3 is built from 13 residues. Between the trimmed V and J ends, which lost 8 bases and 7 bases, there was a span of 15 bases. From germline, CDR1 is SEHNR and CDR2 FQNEAQ (reference sequence). CDR3 loop: CASGEGVWQPQHF. CDR3 nucleotide sequence: TGTGCCAGCGGAGAGGGGGTGTGGCAGCCCCAGCATTTT. The whole variable domain, remainder taken from reference TRBV7-9 and TRBJ1-5, is DTGVSQNPRHKITKRGQNVTFRCDPISEHNRLYWYRQTLGQGPEFLTYFQNEAQLEKSRLLSDRFSAERPKGSFSTLEIQRTEQGDSAMYLCASGEGVWQPQHFGDGTRLSIL.

Only one count was recorded for this clone. This chain uses TRBV6-1 with TRBJ1-2; D gene uncertain. The CDR3 covers 13 residues. Trimming shortened V by 1 base and J by 2 bases, and 5 bases separated the two germline ends. Per the germline V gene, CDR1 is MNHNS and CDR2 is SASEGT. The CDR3 spells CASSEGLNYGYTF. The CDR3 bases are TGTGCCAGCAGTGAAGGGCTCAACTATGGCTACACCTTC.

The J gene is TRBJ1-2, the V gene TRBV9; 7 nucleotides match TRBD1. The CDR3 has 15 residues. J gave up 3 bases and V 3 bases, and 8 bases lay outside the gene matches. Per germline, CDR1 SGDLS and CDR2 YYNGEE. The CDR3 is CASSETGTAYYGYTF. The CDR3 bases are TGTGCCAGCAGCGAAACCGGGACAGCCTACTATGGCTACACCTTC.

The V and J genes are TRBV28 and TRBJ1-2; TRBD1 might be the D (5 bases). Per the germline V gene, CDR1 is MDHEN and CDR2 is SYDVKM. V gave up 5 bases and J gave up 6 bases, with 13 bases separating them. This CDR3 is built from 13 residues. CDR3 sequence (DNA): TGTGCCAGCAGTCTCGGGGGGGTAGATGGCTACACCTTC. Protein: CASSLGGVDGYTF.

CDR3 residues: CASSPLRTGVSSGANVLTF. The CDR3 nucleotides are TGTGCCAGCAGTCCCCTTCGAACAGGGGTTAGTTCTGGGGCCAACGTCCTGACTTTC. V and J are TRBV27 and TRBJ2-6, with TRBD1 matching over 7 bases. Germline V gene data show CDR1 as MNHEY and CDR2 as SMNVEV (reference sequence). V lost 5 bases and J lost 1; bases outside the gene matches: 14. CDR3 length: 19 residues.

The rearrangement joins TRBV28 to TRBJ1-3; TRBD1 agrees at 7 bases. Germline V lookup: CDR1 MDHEN, CDR2 SYDVKM. The trim removed 1 base at V and 3 bases at J, leaving 3 bases unmatched. The CDR3 runs to 15 residues. CDR3 sequence reads: CASSLYAGGGNTIYF. The CDR3 DNA follows: TGTGCCAGCAGTTTATACGCAGGGGGTGGAAACACCATATATTTT.